Following are 8 T cell receptor beta chains from one sample sequenced in a study of blood T cell repertoires in COVID-19. The protocol was immunoSEQ multiplex PCR, while the TCRdb copy is restricted to in-frame clones and leaves out a portion. Altogether fewer than 150,000 clones are present, approximately 91% being singletons, with the ten largest covering 8.4%. Sequenced material: peripheral blood. The receptors were sampled from a woman in her 70s who had recovered from COVID-19.

The chain is built from TRBV28 and TRBJ2-5, with TRBD2 identical over 9 bases. Germline CDR1 MDHEN, CDR2 SYDVKM. The CDR3 runs to 15 residues. The V segment lost 3 bases and the J segment 7 bases; nucleotides outside the gene matches: 9. The CDR3 loop is CASSLVAGAPGTQYF. CDR3 in DNA: TGTGCCAGCAGTTTGGTAGCGGGGGCTCCAGGGACCCAGTACTTC.

This clone was recorded a few times. This rearrangement joins TRBV9 to TRBJ1-2; 9 nucleotides line up with TRBD1. The V segment lost 0 bases and the J segment 13 bases; nucleotides outside the gene matches: 16. The CDR3 runs to 16 residues. Germline V CDR1 and CDR2: SGDLS, YYNGEE. The DNA for the CDR3 is TGTGCCAGCAGCGTAGGGCTGTCGGGACAGGGCCCCTCTCCCACCTTC. Its protein is CASSVGLSGQGPSPTF.

In this sample, this clone turned up once. The chain combines TRBV27 with TRBJ1-2; D unresolved. This CDR3 is built from 13 residues. The V gene lost 9 bases and the J gene lost 4 bases, with 15 bases spanning the gap. Germline V CDR1 and CDR2: MNHEY, SMNVEV (reference sequence). CDR3 residues: CASKRAGGYGYTF. The DNA for the CDR3 is TGTGCCAGTAAGAGGGCGGGAGGCTATGGCTACACCTTC.

In DNA form, the CDR3 reads TGTGCCAGCAGCCTCCTTGCTGAAGCTTTCTTT. Protein sequence: CASSLLAEAFF. This chain links TRBV3-1 (or the pseudogene TRBV3-2) with TRBJ1-1; D gene ambiguous. CDR1 and CDR2 (germline): LGHDT, YNNKEL (reference sequence). The CDR3 spans 11 residues. Trimming removed 4 bases at V and 6 bases at J, with 6 bases between.

The genes are TRBV3-1 (or the pseudogene TRBV3-2) and TRBJ1-1; D is undetermined. CDR1 is LGHDT and CDR2 is YNNKEL in the germline V gene (reference sequence). The length of the CDR3 is 14 residues. Trimming took 1 base from V and 6 from J, leaving 12 bases between them. Here the CDR3 reads CASSQGVSEAEAFF. CDR3 nucleotide sequence: TGTGCCAGCAGCCAAGGGGTATCGGAGGCTGAAGCTTTCTTT.

The rearrangement uses TRBV6-1 and TRBJ2-6, with TRBD1 matching 11 bases. With 4 bases clipped from V and 2 bases from J, the junction kept 13 bases outside the gene matches. The CDR3 totals 20 residues. Germline V lookup: CDR1 MNHNS, CDR2 SASEGT. The CDR3 bases are TGTGCCAGCAGTGTGCTGACCGCCGGACAGGGGGCCACTGGGGCCAACGTCCTGACTTTC. This translates into CASSVLTAGQGATGANVLTF.

The chain is built from TRBV21-1 and TRBJ2-5; the D call TRBD2 from the table was never checked on the DNA. TRBV21-1 is a pseudogene. CDR3 length equals 16 residues. CDR3 amino acids: CASSKGPGGLEETQYF. The DNA of the CDR3 is TGTGCCAGCAGCAAAGGGCCAGGCGGGTTGGAAGAGACCCAGTACTTC.

V and J are TRBV28 and TRBJ1-6, with TRBD1 matching over 7 bases. The junction had 8 bases not matched to a gene; V was cut back by 2 bases and J by 4 bases. This CDR3 region has 17 residues. The germline V gene encodes CDR1 MDHEN and CDR2 SYDVKM. The CDR3 here is CASSLNGDSSYNSPLHF. In DNA, the CDR3 is TGTGCCAGCAGTTTAAATGGGGACAGTTCGTATAATTCACCCCTCCACTTT.